This T cell receptor (beta chain) was profiled in a study of beta chain features in type 1 diabetes. Study conclusions and caveats: Moderate yet significant TCRB CDR3 shortening was seen in Type 1 diabetes patients in all four CD4+ subsets.

In germline, CDR1 is KGHSH, CDR2 LQKENI. V trimming: 2 bases; J trimming: 4 bases; junction bases outside the gene matches: 3. The length of the CDR3 is 15 residues. Every bit of the isolated RNA underwent reverse transcription, so sequencing read expressed TCRB transcripts. The assay was immunoSEQ multiplex PCR, and TCRdb's table has in-frame clones only and misses some. Of about 360,000 clones in the sample, over 9.5% were seen once. On this clone: Its antigen is not known.

The clonotype comes from a man in his late teens or twenties in good health. V gene TRBV18 combines with J gene TRBJ2-7; 12 bases agree with TRBD1. The specimen was naive CD4+ T cells from blood. CDR3 protein: CASSPGTGGTYEQYF. As DNA, the CDR3 is TGTGCCAGCTCACCAGGGACAGGGGGCACGTACGAGCAGTACTTC. The whole variable domain, filled in from reference TRBV18 and TRBJ2-7, reads NAGVMQNPRHLVRRRGQEARLRCSPMKGHSHVYWYRQLPEEGLKFMVYLQKENIIDESGMPKERFSAEFPKEGPSILRIQQVVRGDSAAYFCASSPGTGGTYEQYFGPGTRLTVT.